This T cell receptor beta chain was sequenced in a study of graft-versus-host responses after intestinal transplantation. Overall study: Following induction with anti-thymocyte globulin, all recipients were given tacrolimus and steroids for about 3 years. Study-wide findings and caveats: Within allografts, high graft-versus-host to host-versus-graft clonal ratios were seen among patients with graft-donor T cell macrochimerism. Among circulating GvH clones, peak levels were associated with early post-transplant declines in HvG clones. Recipient-marrow GvH clones were detected, some having first appeared in ileum or blood.

Concerning this clone itself: The antigen remains undetermined.

Repertoires were generated with immunoSEQ multiplex PCR, while TCRdb's copy carries only in-frame clones and drops some. The repertoire holds about 9,800 clones, with roughly 89% as singletons. Here the sequenced sample was PBMCs, taken roughly 43 days after intestinal transplant. The TCR comes from a human patient who received an intestinal transplant, so some T cells may come from the graft donor.

The CDR3 here is CASRLTENTEAFF. As DNA, the CDR3 is TGTGCCAGCAGGTTGACCGAGAACACTGAAGCTTTCTTT. The gene calls are TRBV6-1 and TRBJ1-1; D ambiguous. The germline gives CDR1 MNHNS, CDR2 SASEGT. The germline V and J ends were trimmed by 6 bases and 1 base, with 9 bases remaining between them. The CDR3 length is 13 residues.